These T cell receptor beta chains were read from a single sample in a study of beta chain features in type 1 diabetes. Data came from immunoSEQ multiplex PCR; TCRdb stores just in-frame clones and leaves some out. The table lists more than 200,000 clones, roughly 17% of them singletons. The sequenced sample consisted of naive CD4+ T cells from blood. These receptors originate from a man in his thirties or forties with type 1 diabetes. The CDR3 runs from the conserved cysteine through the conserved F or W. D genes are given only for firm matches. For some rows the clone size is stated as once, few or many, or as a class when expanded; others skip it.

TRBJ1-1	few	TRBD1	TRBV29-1	CSAGQGVTNTEAFF	TGCAGCGCCGGACAGGGGGTTACGAACACTGAAGCTTTCTTT
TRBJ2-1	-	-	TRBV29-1	CSVDGGRASSYNEQFF	TGCAGCGTAGACGGTGGACGGGCGAGCTCCTACAATGAGCAGTTCTTC
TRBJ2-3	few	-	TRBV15	CATSRLTDTQYF	TGTGCCACCAGCAGACTTACTGATACGCAGTATTTT
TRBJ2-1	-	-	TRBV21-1	CATKREGPYEQFF	TGTGCCACCAAAAGGGAGGGGCCCTATGAGCAGTTCTTC
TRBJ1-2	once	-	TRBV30	CAWSPLDRTNYGYTF	TGTGCCTGGAGTCCTCTAGACAGAACTAACTATGGCTACACCTTC
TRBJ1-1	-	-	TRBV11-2	CASSLDRADEAFF	TGTGCCAGCAGCTTAGATCGGGCAGACGAAGCTTTCTTT
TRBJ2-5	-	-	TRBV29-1	CSVGGQQETQYF	TGCAGCGTTGGAGGTCAGCAAGAGACCCAGTACTTC
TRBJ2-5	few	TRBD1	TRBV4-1	CASRHALSRQGARETQYF	TGCGCCAGCAGGCATGCCCTCTCCCGACAGGGGGCTAGGGAGACCCAGTACTTC
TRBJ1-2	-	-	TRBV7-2	CASSRGAGYTF	TGTGCCTCCTCCCGGGGGGCTGGCTACACCTTC
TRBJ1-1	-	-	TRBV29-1	CSVRAQGLNTEAFF	TGCAGCGTTCGGGCCCAGGGATTGAACACTGAAGCTTTCTTT
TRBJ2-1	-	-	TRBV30	CAWRTGGLSYNEQFF	TGTGCCTGGAGAACCGGGGGCCTTTCCTACAATGAGCAGTTCTTC
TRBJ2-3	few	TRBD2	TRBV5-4	CASSSSGSSDTQYF	TGTGCCAGCAGCTCTAGCGGTAGCTCAGATACGCAGTATTTT
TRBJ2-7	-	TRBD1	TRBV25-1	CASLMAGGNEQYF	TGTGCCAGCCTCATGGCAGGGGGAAACGAGCAGTACTTC
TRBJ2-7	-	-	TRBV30	CAWKGGPYEQYF	TGTGCCTGGAAGGGGGGTCCCTACGAGCAGTACTTC
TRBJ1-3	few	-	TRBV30	CAWSVTGNTIYF	TGTGCCTGGAGTGTAACAGGGAACACCATATATTTT
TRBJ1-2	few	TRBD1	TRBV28	CASITGGDYGYTF	TGTGCCAGCATAACAGGGGGAGACTATGGCTACACCTTC